These 9 T cell receptor beta chains were sequenced from one sample in a study of response to subunit inactivated influenza vaccine. TCRdb re-derived calls from the RT-PCR reads in MiXCR, one entry per CDR3 protein. The sample includes about 780,000 distinct CDR3 sequences, approximately 17% of them seen just once. This specimen consisted of PBMCs from blood, obtained 4 to 6 days after vaccination. Receptors were obtained from a man aged 45 to 65 who received an inactivated influenza vaccine.

The chain uses TRBV11-1 and TRBJ2-1; the match to TRBD2 covers 11 bases. J lost 2 bases, V lost 5 bases, and 14 bases had no gene match. CDR3 length: 19 residues. Per germline, CDR1 SGHAT and CDR2 FQDESV (reference sequence). In DNA, the CDR3 is TGTGCCAGCAGCCACCAAAACCCGGGACTAGCGGAGACCTACAATGAGCAGTTCTTC. Protein sequence: CASSHQNPGLAETYNEQFF.

This clonotype was observed many times. The genes are TRBV5-1 and TRBJ2-5, with TRBD2 matching 7 bases. The J segment lost 4 bases and the V segment lost 3 bases, leaving 15 bases of the junction unmatched. CDR3 size: 17 residues. In germline, CDR1 is SGHRS, CDR2 YFSETQ. CDR3 in DNA: TGCGCCAGCAGCTCACCCACAGAAAAGCGGGGACGAGAGACCCAGTACTTC. Translating gives CASSSPTEKRGRETQYF.

The CDR3 DNA reads as TGTGCCAGCAGCCAAGACCGGACAGTGAGGTACATTCAGTACTTC. This encodes CASSQDRTVRYIQYF. V usage is TRBV4-2 and J usage is TRBJ2-4; D might be TRBD1 (6 bases). The germline V and J ends were trimmed by 0 bases and 8 bases, with 14 bases remaining between them. Germline V CDR1 and CDR2: LGHNA, YNFKEQ. This CDR3 spans 15 amino acids.

The chain combines TRBV12-3 or TRBV12-4 with TRBJ2-4; no reliable D call. Between the trimmed V and J ends, which lost 1 base and 0 bases, there was a span of 7 bases. This CDR3 spans 15 amino acids. The CDR3 DNA sequence: TGTGCCAGCAGTTTAGTTTCGCTAGCCAAAAACATTCAGTACTTC. It yields the protein CASSLVSLAKNIQYF.

The chain combines TRBV9 with TRBJ2-7; 7 bases match TRBD1. The CDR3 contains 15 residues. The junction had 6 bases not matched to a gene; V was cut back by 0 bases and J by 3 bases. Per germline, CDR1 SGDLS and CDR2 YYNGEE. CDR3 amino acids: CASSVGWTGDYEQYF. The CDR3 bases are TGTGCCAGCAGCGTAGGGTGGACAGGAGACTACGAGCAGTACTTC.

V usage is TRBV7-8 and J usage is TRBJ2-1, with D perhaps being TRBD1 or TRBD2 (5 bases each). The CDR3 loop spans 16 amino acids. Germline V CDR1 and CDR2: SGHVS, FQNEAQ. The V gene lost 5 bases and the J gene lost 0 bases, with 14 bases spanning the gap. The CDR3 sequence: CASSATGTGSYNEQFF. Written as DNA, the CDR3 is TGTGCCAGCAGCGCAACCGGGACGGGCTCCTACAATGAGCAGTTCTTC.

The gene calls are TRBV20-1 and TRBJ2-7; the D gene is possibly TRBD2 (5 bases). The CDR3 is 13 residues long. Germline loops: CDR1 DFQATT, CDR2 SNEGSKA (reference sequence). V was shortened by 5 bases and J by 5 bases, with 16 bases between the two germline ends. The CDR3 DNA reads as TGCAGTGCTGAAGACGGCCAGCGGAACGAGCAGTACTTC. It yields the protein CSAEDGQRNEQYF.

The rearrangement joins TRBV6-1 to TRBJ2-2, with D perhaps matching TRBD2 (6 bases). Looked up from germline, CDR1 is MNHNS and CDR2 is SASEGT. The ends were cut back, 6 bases at V and 0 bases at J, with 17 bases in the middle. This CDR3 has 17 residues. CDR3 residues: CASSNMAGLANTGELFF. The CDR3 DNA sequence: TGTGCCAGCAGCAACATGGCGGGACTCGCGAACACCGGGGAGCTGTTTTTT.

This clonotype was recorded a few times. The J gene is TRBJ1-2, the V gene TRBV4-3; D is unclear. The length of the CDR3 is 16 residues. Germline CDR1 and CDR2: LGHNA and YSLEER. Between the trimmed V and J ends, which lost 0 bases and 4 bases, there was a span of 15 bases. The CDR3 spells CASSQEFGKGGYGYTF. CDR3 coding DNA: TGCGCCAGCAGCCAAGAATTCGGGAAGGGAGGCTATGGCTACACCTTC.